This passage covers 29 T cell receptor beta chains from one sample sequenced in a study of T cell responses to AZD1222 COVID-19 vaccine. Clones were sequenced by immunoSEQ multiplex PCR, and TCRdb holds only the in-frame ones, with some missing. The sample lists about 140,000 clones, 92% occurring once. Sequenced here: peripheral blood, sampled on day 0 of AZD1222 vaccination. Receptors were obtained from an adult in good health.

This clone was seen more than once but under ten times. This chain uses TRBV4-3 with TRBJ2-1, with 12 bases matching TRBD2. Germline loops: CDR1 LGHNA, CDR2 YSLEER. This CDR3 has 17 residues. V shed 3 bases, J shed 9 bases, and the junction held 12 bases outside the gene matches. CDR3: CASSQAQLAGGSREQFF. The DNA for the CDR3 is TGCGCCAGCAGCCAGGCTCAACTAGCGGGGGGTTCTCGTGAGCAGTTCTTC.

The chain carries TRBV27 and TRBJ2-7; D tentatively fits TRBD1 or TRBD2 (7 bases each). The V gene's germline CDR1 is MNHEY and CDR2 SMNVEV (reference sequence). The CDR3 has 15 residues. Trimming left V 6 bases short and J 1 base short, with 16 bases between. CDR3 DNA: TGTGCCAGCAGCCCAGGGGGGGTCCGGTCCTACGAGCAGTACTTC. This sequence encodes CASSPGGVRSYEQYF.

The chain recombines TRBV7-3 with TRBJ1-1, with D perhaps matching TRBD1 (6 bases). V lost 5 bases and J 1 base, leaving 23 bases between the germline ends. The germline V gene encodes CDR1 SGHTA and CDR2 FQGTGA. The CDR3 is 18 residues long. The CDR3 DNA reads TGTGCCAGCAGCCGGTGGGGGCGCTTCGGGGCCAAGAACACTGAAGCTTTCTTT. Translating gives CASSRWGRFGAKNTEAFF.

The chain joins TRBV30 to TRBJ2-5, with TRBD2 as a possible D gene (7 bases). The CDR3 totals 15 residues. Trimming cost V 0 bases and J 5 bases, with 16 bases left between them. Germline CDR1 GTSNPN, CDR2 SVGIG (reference sequence). DNA for the CDR3: TGTGCCTGGAGTGTAGTTGGGGGGGCAGGGGAGACCCAGTACTTC. Translation gives CAWSVVGGAGETQYF.

The chain has TRBV11-2 and TRBJ2-7; the D call may be TRBD1 or TRBD2 (5 bases each). With 5 bases removed from V and 0 bases from J, the gap between germline ends came to 17 bases. The V gene's germline CDR1 is SGHAT and CDR2 FQNNGV. This CDR3 has 16 amino acids. As DNA, the CDR3 is TGTGCCAGCAGCAAATCCGGGACGGTGAGCTCCTACGAGCAGTACTTC. This translates into CASSKSGTVSSYEQYF.

The rearrangement uses TRBV3-1 (or the pseudogene TRBV3-2) and TRBJ1-2; D not resolved. Trimming left V 7 bases short and J 0 bases short, with 15 bases between. The CDR3 has 15 amino acids. Germline CDR1 and CDR2: LGHDT and YNNKEL (reference sequence). Written as DNA, the CDR3 is TGTGCCAGCACCCTAGGGTCGAGCGCTAACTATGGCTACACCTTC. Its protein product is CASTLGSSANYGYTF.

As DNA, the CDR3 is TGTGCCAGCAGATATAGGGTGCATAATTCACCCCTCCACTTT. It encodes CASRYRVHNSPLHF. The chain employs TRBV27 and TRBJ1-6; D is unresolved. The CDR3 loop spans 14 amino acids. Germline assignment: CDR1 MNHEY and CDR2 SMNVEV (reference sequence). The V end lost 6 bases, the J end lost 5 bases, and 11 bases lay between the germline ends.

The chain has TRBV7-9 and TRBJ2-1; D not resolved. The V gene's germline CDR1 is SEHNR and CDR2 FQNEAQ (reference sequence). This CDR3 is built from 11 residues. The V end lost 5 bases, the J end lost 6 bases, and 5 bases lay between the germline ends. The chain's CDR3 is CASSPINEQFF. The CDR3 DNA reads as TGTGCCAGCAGCCCCATCAATGAGCAGTTCTTC.

The V call is TRBV5-1, the J call TRBJ1-6; TRBD1 aligns across 12 bases. Germline CDR1 reads SGHRS; CDR2 reads YFSETQ. The CDR3 contains 14 residues. V was clipped by 3 bases and J by 9 bases; unmatched bases: 1. The chain's CDR3 is CASSSGQGASPLHF. CDR3 nucleotide sequence: TGCGCCAGCAGCTCGGGACAGGGGGCTTCACCCCTCCACTTT. The full variable domain, completed using reference TRBV5-1 and TRBJ1-6, is KAGVTQTPRYLIKTRGQQVTLSCSPISGHRSVSWYQQTPGQGLQFLFEYFSETQRNKGNFPGRFSGRQFSNSRSEMNVSTLELGDSALYLCASSSGQGASPLHFGNGTRLTVT.

V gene TRBV29-1 combines with J gene TRBJ1-1; no firm D call. V dropped 6 bases and J dropped 2 bases, with 13 bases sitting between them. The CDR3 runs 13 residues. CDR1 and CDR2 from the germline V gene are SQVTM and ANQGSEA. The CDR3 spells CSVARLPNTEAFF. The CDR3 bases are TGCAGCGTGGCCCGGCTACCTAACACTGAAGCTTTCTTT.

The gene calls are TRBV7-2 and TRBJ2-7, with D possibly called TRBD1 or TRBD2 (6 bases each). Germline CDR1 reads SGHTA; CDR2 reads FQGNSA. Trimming stripped 1 base from V and 1 base from J, with 11 bases between. This CDR3 is 15 amino acids long. The CDR3 loop reads CASSLEEGGSYEQYF. The DNA for the CDR3 is TGTGCCAGCAGCTTAGAGGAGGGGGGTTCCTACGAGCAGTACTTC.

Only a few counts were recorded for this clone. The V call is TRBV7-6, the J call TRBJ2-7; a weak D match, TRBD1 (6 bases). V lost 1 base, J lost 3 bases, and 13 bases lay in between. Germline V lookup: CDR1 SGHVS, CDR2 FNYEAQ. The CDR3 has 15 amino acids. In nucleotides, the CDR3 is TGTGCCAGCAGCTTAGGTTGGGGGCAGAGCTACGAGCAGTACTTC. Encoded protein: CASSLGWGQSYEQYF.

The rearrangement uses TRBV5-4 and TRBJ2-2, with TRBD2 matching 10 bases. V gave up 0 bases and J gave up 4 bases; unmatched junction bases: 6. Germline assignment: CDR1 SGHNT and CDR2 YYREEE (reference sequence). CDR3 length: 17 residues. CDR3 loop: CASSLAQPSGGTGELFF. The CDR3 DNA reads as TGTGCCAGCAGCTTGGCCCAGCCTAGCGGGGGCACCGGGGAGCTGTTTTTT.

The rearrangement uses TRBV7-8 and TRBJ2-1; 12 positions match TRBD2. The CDR3 consists of 18 residues. Per germline, CDR1 SGHVS and CDR2 FQNEAQ. Trimming cost V 2 bases and J 0 bases; bases outside gene matches: 5. CDR3: CASSLTLAGGLSYNEQFF. CDR3 in DNA: TGTGCCAGCAGCTTAACGCTAGCGGGGGGGCTCTCCTACAATGAGCAGTTCTTC.

V and J are TRBV7-9 and TRBJ1-1, with D unclear. Trimming cost V 5 bases and J 1 base, with 14 bases left between them. The CDR3 is made up of 15 amino acids. Germline CDR1 is SEHNR and CDR2 is FQNEAQ (reference sequence). In DNA form, the CDR3 reads TGTGCCAGCAGCCCGAACCTCCCTGGGAACACTGAAGCTTTCTTT. This translates into CASSPNLPGNTEAFF.

The chain joins TRBV2 to TRBJ1-5; unclear D gene. This CDR3 is built from 15 residues. V was cut by 7 bases and J by 0 bases, with 13 bases left in between. Germline values: CDR1 SNHLY, CDR2 FYNNEI. DNA for the CDR3: TGTGCCAGCAATTATCGAGGGAATAGCAATCAGCCCCAGCATTTT. Its protein product is CASNYRGNSNQPQHF.

The CDR3 coding sequence is TGTGCCAGCAGCATAACAGGGGGTTTGGGTGAAAAACTGTTTTTT. Translation: CASSITGGLGEKLFF. The rearrangement uses TRBV7-6 and TRBJ1-4; 8 bases are a match to TRBD1. The J segment lost 7 bases and the V segment lost 5 bases, leaving 9 bases of the junction unmatched. Germline CDR1 reads SGHVS; CDR2 reads FNYEAQ. The CDR3 length is 15 residues.

The gene calls are TRBV4-1 and TRBJ2-7; 7 nucleotides line up with TRBD2. Trimming cost V 2 bases and J 2 bases; bases outside gene matches: 6. The CDR3 is 15 amino acids. CDR1 and CDR2 (germline): MGHRA, YSYEKL. CDR3 coding DNA: TGCGCCAGCAGCCAAAGCAGGGAGGGACCCTACGAGCAGTACTTC. It is translated as CASSQSREGPYEQYF.

The chain recombines TRBV3-1 (or the pseudogene TRBV3-2) with TRBJ1-4; a weak D match, TRBD1 (5 bases). Per the germline V gene, CDR1 is LGHDT and CDR2 is YNNKEL (reference sequence). The V gene lost 4 bases and the J gene lost 7 bases, with 16 bases spanning the gap. This CDR3 region has 15 residues. The CDR3 loop reads CASSRSGTLREKLFF. In DNA form, the CDR3 reads TGTGCCAGCAGCCGATCGGGGACCCTGCGTGAAAAACTGTTTTTT.

The chain joins TRBV3-1 (or the pseudogene TRBV3-2) to TRBJ2-7, with D possibly TRBD1 on 5 matching bases. V shed 1 base and J shed 3 bases, with 13 bases lying between them. The CDR3 runs 15 residues. The V gene's germline CDR1 is LGHDT and CDR2 YNNKEL (reference sequence). The CDR3 DNA reads as TGTGCCAGCAGCCAAGGGACACTCGGCCACTACGAGCAGTACTTC. This translates into CASSQGTLGHYEQYF.

This chain uses TRBV19 with TRBJ1-3, with D hard to call. The CDR3 consists of 14 residues. Trimming removed 7 bases from V and 1 base from J, with 11 bases in between. Germline V gene sequence: CDR1 LNHDA, CDR2 SQIVND (reference sequence). The CDR3 loop reads CASTAQRSGNTIYF. The DNA of the CDR3 is TGTGCCAGTACCGCCCAGAGGTCTGGAAACACCATATATTTT.

This chain links TRBV7-9 with TRBJ1-6; 7 bases match TRBD1. CDR3 length: 14 residues. Trimming removed 2 bases from V and 7 bases from J; junction bases left unmatched: 2. Per the germline V gene, CDR1 is SEHNR and CDR2 is FQNEAQ (reference sequence). The CDR3 nucleotides read TGTGCCAGCAGCTTACGGGACAGAAATTCACCCCTCCACTTT. The encoded protein is CASSLRDRNSPLHF.

This chain connects TRBV7-9 to TRBJ2-2; perhaps TRBD2 as D (6 bases). Per germline, CDR1 SEHNR and CDR2 FQNEAQ (reference sequence). V shed 1 base and J shed 9 bases, with 15 bases lying between them. The CDR3 runs 15 residues. CDR3: CASSLEWEVPRELFF. The CDR3 DNA follows: TGTGCCAGCAGCTTAGAGTGGGAGGTCCCCCGGGAGCTGTTTTTT.

The count of this clone is one. The V gene is TRBV19, the J gene TRBJ2-5; 8 bases are shared with TRBD1. The CDR3 runs 15 residues. J lost 0 bases, V lost 5 bases, and 5 bases had no gene match. Per the germline V gene, CDR1 is LNHDA and CDR2 is SQIVND (reference sequence). The CDR3 sequence is CASSFAGGDQETQYF. The CDR3 nucleotides are TGTGCCAGTAGTTTTGCAGGGGGCGACCAAGAGACCCAGTACTTC.

The chain employs TRBV19 and TRBJ1-5; TRBD1 aligns across 7 bases. The CDR3 contains 16 residues. The V gene end was trimmed by 2 bases and the J gene end by 5 bases; junction bases not matched to a gene: 9. Germline values: CDR1 LNHDA, CDR2 SQIVND (reference sequence). The CDR3 loop reads CASSIRAGGWDQPQHF. As DNA, the CDR3 is TGTGCCAGTAGTATACGGGCAGGGGGATGGGATCAGCCCCAGCATTTT.

V is TRBV2 and J is TRBJ2-5; no clear D. The V end lost 0 bases, the J end lost 3 bases, and 11 bases lay between the germline ends. Germline CDR1 is SNHLY and CDR2 is FYNNEI. CDR3 length: 15 amino acids. The CDR3 is CASSEAVTFKETQYF. DNA for the CDR3: TGTGCCAGCAGTGAAGCGGTGACTTTTAAAGAGACCCAGTACTTC.

The chain has TRBV7-9 and TRBJ1-4; D is unresolved. Looked up from germline, CDR1 is SEHNR and CDR2 is FQNEAQ (reference sequence). V was cut by 7 bases and J by 5 bases, with 20 bases left in between. CDR3 length equals 16 residues. This chain's CDR3 is CASTPRAASGNEKLFF. Written as DNA, the CDR3 is TGTGCCAGCACCCCTAGGGCCGCGAGCGGGAATGAAAAACTGTTTTTT.

This clone appeared a single time. V is TRBV7-2 and J is TRBJ2-7; no firm D call. Deletions cut 1 base from V and 3 bases from J, with 1 base between. Germline values: CDR1 SGHTA, CDR2 FQGNSA. This CDR3 is 11 amino acids long. The DNA of the CDR3 is TGTGCCAGCAGCTTAGACTACGAGCAGTACTTC. Protein sequence: CASSLDYEQYF.

J is TRBJ1-6 and V is TRBV11-2, with D unresolved. Germline lookup yields CDR1 SGHAT and CDR2 FQNNGV. Trimming took 5 bases from V and 7 from J, leaving 15 bases between them. The CDR3 spans 15 residues. In DNA, the CDR3 is TGTGCCAGCAGCCCGACCCGGGTAGGAAATTCACCCCTCCACTTT. Its protein product is CASSPTRVGNSPLHF.